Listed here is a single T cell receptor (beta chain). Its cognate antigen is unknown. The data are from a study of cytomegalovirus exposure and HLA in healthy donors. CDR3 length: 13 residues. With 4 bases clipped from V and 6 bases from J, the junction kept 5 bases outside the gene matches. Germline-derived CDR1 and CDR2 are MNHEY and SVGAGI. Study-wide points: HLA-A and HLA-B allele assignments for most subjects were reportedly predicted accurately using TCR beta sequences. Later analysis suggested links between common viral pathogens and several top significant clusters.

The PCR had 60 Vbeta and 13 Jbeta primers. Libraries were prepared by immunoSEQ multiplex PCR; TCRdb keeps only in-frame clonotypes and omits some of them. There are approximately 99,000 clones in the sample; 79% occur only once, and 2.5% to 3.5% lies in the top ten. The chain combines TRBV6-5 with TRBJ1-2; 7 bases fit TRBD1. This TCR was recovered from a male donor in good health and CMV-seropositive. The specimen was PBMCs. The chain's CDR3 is CASSSDRSHGYTF. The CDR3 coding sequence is TGTGCCAGCAGTTCGGACAGGAGTCATGGCTACACCTTC.